Below are 6 T cell receptor beta chains sequenced from a single sample in a study of blood T cell repertoires in COVID-19. Data came from immunoSEQ multiplex PCR; TCRdb stores just in-frame clones and leaves some out. The repertoire holds around 340,000 clones, with 65% to 90% as singletons. Sample: peripheral blood. These receptors all stem from a woman aged 55-70 years with COVID-19, enrolled during active disease.

The chain couples TRBV3-1 (or the pseudogene TRBV3-2) to TRBJ2-7; D may be TRBD1 (6 bases). CDR1 and CDR2 from the germline V gene are LGHDT and YNNKEL (reference sequence). V was shortened by 2 bases and J by 3 bases, with 17 bases between the two germline ends. CDR3 size: 16 residues. The CDR3 bases are TGTGCCAGCAGCCAATTCCTATCCGGGACAAACTACGAGCAGTACTTC. It encodes CASSQFLSGTNYEQYF.

This sequence joins TRBV5-4 and TRBJ1-1; a weak D match, TRBD1 (5 bases). This CDR3 has 15 residues. With 4 bases removed from V and 3 bases from J, the gap between germline ends came to 16 bases. The germline V gene encodes CDR1 SGHNT and CDR2 YYREEE (reference sequence). The CDR3 DNA sequence: TGTGCCAGCAGCCCCGGGGGTGGGCAAGACACTGAAGCTTTCTTT. This gives the protein CASSPGGGQDTEAFF.

The chain couples TRBV7-2 to TRBJ2-7, with 7 bases matching TRBD2. This CDR3 has 14 amino acids. Unmatched junction bases numbered 9, after V lost 4 bases and J lost 6 bases. The germline V gene has CDR1 SGHTA and CDR2 FQGNSA. The CDR3 here is CASSSSGNIGEQYF. CDR3 DNA: TGTGCCAGCAGCTCTAGCGGAAACATCGGCGAGCAGTACTTC.

The rearrangement links TRBV7-8 to TRBJ2-7, with 7 bases lining up with TRBD2. CDR3 length equals 15 residues. CDR1 and CDR2 (germline): SGHVS, FQNEAQ. Losses at the gene ends were 1 base for V and 0 bases for J; bases not matched to a gene: 3. CDR3 sequence reads: CASSLVRGSSYEQYF. The CDR3 nucleotides are TGTGCCAGCAGCTTAGTGCGGGGGAGCTCCTACGAGCAGTACTTC.

The chain links TRBV15 to TRBJ1-1, with 10 bases fitting TRBD1. The ends lost 1 base at V and 4 bases at J; junction bases unmatched: 3. CDR1 is LNHNV and CDR2 is YYDKDF in the germline V gene (reference sequence). The CDR3 totals 15 residues. CDR3 sequence reads: CATSRGQGAVTEAFF. CDR3 nucleotides: TGTGCCACCAGCAGAGGACAGGGGGCGGTCACTGAAGCTTTCTTT.

This clone was seen at least ten times. The genes are TRBV5-1 and TRBJ1-2, with D possibly TRBD1 on 6 matching bases. The CDR3 spans 15 residues. V was trimmed by 4 bases and J by 0 bases, leaving 13 bases between them. Germline values: CDR1 SGHRS, CDR2 YFSETQ. Written as DNA, the CDR3 is TGCGCCAGCAGCACCGGGACACAGACTAACTATGGCTACACCTTC. It encodes CASSTGTQTNYGYTF. The variable domain in full, with the rest retrieved from reference TRBV5-1 and TRBJ1-2, is KAGVTQTPRYLIKTRGQQVTLSCSPISGHRSVSWYQQTPGQGLQFLFEYFSETQRNKGNFPGRFSGRQFSNSRSEMNVSTLELGDSALYLCASSTGTQTNYGYTFGSGTRLTVV.